This T cell receptor beta chain was captured by sequencing in a study of shared clonotypes between healthy human individuals. Turning to the study itself: Those who served as donors were a couple of women and a few men between the ages of 18 and 49.

The CDR3 is made up of 16 amino acids. Trimming removed 7 bases from V and 1 base from J, with 19 bases in between. CDR1 and CDR2 (germline): SGHTA, FQGNSA. Concerning this clone itself: The antigen remains unidentified.

The deep-level immunoSEQ assay was used. Produced via immunoSEQ multiplex PCR; TCRdb's table is partial and in-frame only. The sample shows 2 million to 2.5 million clones, approximately 95% of them seen only once. Points from the study as a whole: The study drew on few donors, limiting represented genetic and exposure-history diversity.

The TCR sequence derives from a man younger than 30 in good health. Some clones in this sample may be carry-over from other donors' samples. The chain has TRBV7-2 and TRBJ1-2; D might be TRBD1 (6 bases). Sequencing was performed on naive CD4+ T cells from PBMCs. Subset here: CD45RA+ positively selected. The CDR3 nucleotides read TGTGCCAGCAAAAGGGAGACGGGGGCCCTTAACTATGGCTACACCTTC. Protein sequence: CASKRETGALNYGYTF. The full variable domain, rest sourced from reference TRBV7-2 and TRBJ1-2, is GAGVSQSPSNKVTEKGKDVELRCDPISGHTALYWYRQSLGQGLEFLIYFQGNSAPDKSGLPSDRFSAERTGGSVSTLTIQRTQQEDSAVYLCASKRETGALNYGYTFGSGTRLTVV.